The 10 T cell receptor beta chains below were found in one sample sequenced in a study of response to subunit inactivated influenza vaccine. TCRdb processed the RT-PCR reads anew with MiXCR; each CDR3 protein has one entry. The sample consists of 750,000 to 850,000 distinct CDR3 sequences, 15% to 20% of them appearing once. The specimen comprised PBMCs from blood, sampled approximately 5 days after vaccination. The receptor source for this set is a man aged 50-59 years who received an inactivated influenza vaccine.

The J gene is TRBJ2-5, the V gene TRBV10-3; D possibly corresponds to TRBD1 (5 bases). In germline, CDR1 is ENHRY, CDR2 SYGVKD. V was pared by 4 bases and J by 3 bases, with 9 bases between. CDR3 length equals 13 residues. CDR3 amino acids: CAISVQGKETQYF. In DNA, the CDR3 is TGTGCCATCAGTGTGCAGGGAAAAGAGACCCAGTACTTC.

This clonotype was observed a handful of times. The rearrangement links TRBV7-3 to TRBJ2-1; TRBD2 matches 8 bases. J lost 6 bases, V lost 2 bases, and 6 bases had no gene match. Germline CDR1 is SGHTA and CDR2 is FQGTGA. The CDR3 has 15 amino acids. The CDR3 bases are TGTGCCAGCAGCTTATGGGCTAGCGGGTCCAATGAGCAGTTCTTC. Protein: CASSLWASGSNEQFF. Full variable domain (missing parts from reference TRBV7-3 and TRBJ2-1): GAGVSQTPSNKVTEKGKYVELRCDPISGHTALYWYRQSLGQGPEFLIYFQGTGAADDSGLPNDRFFAVRPEGSVSTLKIQRTERGDSAVYLCASSLWASGSNEQFFGPGTRLTVL.

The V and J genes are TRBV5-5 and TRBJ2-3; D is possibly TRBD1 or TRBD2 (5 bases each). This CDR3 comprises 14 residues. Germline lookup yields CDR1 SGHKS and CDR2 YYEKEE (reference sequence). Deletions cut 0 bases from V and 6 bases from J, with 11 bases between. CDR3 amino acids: CASSLGGPVDTQYF. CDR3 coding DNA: TGTGCCAGCAGCTTGGGGGGACCGGTTGATACGCAGTATTTT.

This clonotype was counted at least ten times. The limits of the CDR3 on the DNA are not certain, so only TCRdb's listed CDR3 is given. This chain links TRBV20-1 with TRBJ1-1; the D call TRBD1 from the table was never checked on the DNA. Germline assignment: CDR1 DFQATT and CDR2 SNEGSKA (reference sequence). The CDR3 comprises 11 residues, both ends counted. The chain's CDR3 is CSAWGTGNHFF.

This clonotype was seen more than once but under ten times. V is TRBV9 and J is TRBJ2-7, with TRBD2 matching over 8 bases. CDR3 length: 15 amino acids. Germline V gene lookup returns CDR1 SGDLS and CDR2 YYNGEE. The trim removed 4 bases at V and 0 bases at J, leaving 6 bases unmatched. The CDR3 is CASSRSGTVSYEQYF. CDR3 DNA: TGTGCCAGCAGCCGTAGCGGGACGGTCTCCTACGAGCAGTACTTC.

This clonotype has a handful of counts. The CDR3 loop is CAISELRTNTGELFF. The CDR3, as DNA: TGTGCCATCAGTGAGTTGAGGACAAACACCGGGGAGCTGTTTTTT. The genes are TRBV10-3 and TRBJ2-2; a possible D gene is TRBD1 (5 bases). CDR3 length equals 15 residues. The germline gives CDR1 ENHRY, CDR2 SYGVKD. The V end was cut by 1 base, the J end by 2 bases, with 8 bases between.

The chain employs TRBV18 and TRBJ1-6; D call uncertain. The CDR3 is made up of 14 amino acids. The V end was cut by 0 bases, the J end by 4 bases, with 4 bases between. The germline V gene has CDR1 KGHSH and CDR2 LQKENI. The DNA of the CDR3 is TGTGCCAGCTCACCACCGATGTATAATTCACCCCTCCACTTT. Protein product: CASSPPMYNSPLHF.

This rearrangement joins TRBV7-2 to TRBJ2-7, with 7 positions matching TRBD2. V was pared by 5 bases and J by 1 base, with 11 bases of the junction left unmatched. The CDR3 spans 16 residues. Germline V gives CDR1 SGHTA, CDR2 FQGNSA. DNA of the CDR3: TGTGCCAGCAGCCCCAATGGGCTAGCGGCATCCTACGAGCAGTACTTC. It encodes CASSPNGLAASYEQYF. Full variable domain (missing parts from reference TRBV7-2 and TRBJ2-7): GAGVSQSPSNKVTEKGKDVELRCDPISGHTALYWYRQSLGQGLEFLIYFQGNSAPDKSGLPSDRFSAERTGGSVSTLTIQRTQQEDSAVYLCASSPNGLAASYEQYFGPGTRLTVT.

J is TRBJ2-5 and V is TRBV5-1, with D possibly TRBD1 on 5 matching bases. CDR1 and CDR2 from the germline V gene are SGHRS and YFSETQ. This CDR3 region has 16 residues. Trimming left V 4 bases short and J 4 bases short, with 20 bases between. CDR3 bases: TGCGCCAGCAGCCGCTCCCCATCAGGGCGCCGAGAGACCCAGTACTTC. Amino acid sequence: CASSRSPSGRRETQYF.

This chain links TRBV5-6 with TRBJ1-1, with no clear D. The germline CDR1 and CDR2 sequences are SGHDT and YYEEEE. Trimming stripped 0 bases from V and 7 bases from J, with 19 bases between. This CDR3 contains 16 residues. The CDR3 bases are TGTGCCAGCAGCTTGGACCCGAGAGGGATGGATGTTGAAGCTTTCTTT. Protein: CASSLDPRGMDVEAFF.